These 15 T cell receptor beta chains were all obtained from the same sample, sequenced in a study of control samples from healthy donors and cancer patients. Repertoires were generated with immunoSEQ multiplex PCR, while TCRdb's copy carries only in-frame clones and drops some. The data show about 90,000 clones, approximately 90% seen once. The material sequenced was blood. The receptors derive from a woman aged 18-35 years in good health.

The rearrangement links TRBV11-2 to TRBJ2-3; a possible D gene is TRBD1 (5 bases). The CDR3 runs 13 residues. The V gene lost 3 bases and the J gene lost 6 bases, with 10 bases spanning the gap. Per germline, CDR1 SGHAT and CDR2 FQNNGV. CDR3 amino acids: CASSFRVVDTQYF. For the CDR3, the DNA is TGTGCCAGCAGCTTCAGGGTAGTTGATACGCAGTATTTT.

The chain has TRBV10-2 and TRBJ2-5; D remains unclear. V shed 2 bases and J shed 4 bases, with 14 bases lying between them. CDR1 and CDR2 from the germline V gene are WSHSY and SAAADI. The CDR3 sequence is 15 residues long. The CDR3 loop is CASSEPPVPVETQYF. The CDR3 nucleotides read TGCGCCAGCAGTGAGCCCCCAGTGCCTGTAGAGACCCAGTACTTC.

The chain combines TRBV2 with TRBJ1-5, with no clear D. The germline gives CDR1 SNHLY, CDR2 FYNNEI. The CDR3 has 15 residues. Trimming left V 1 base short and J 3 bases short, with 10 bases between. CDR3 nucleotides: TGTGCCAGCAGTGAAGAGATAAGAGCCAATCAGCCCCAGCATTTT. As protein: CASSEEIRANQPQHF.

This clone was detected a few times. The genes are TRBV4-1 and TRBJ1-1; a possible D gene is TRBD1 (5 bases). V was shortened by 3 bases and J by 4 bases, with 15 bases between the two germline ends. The CDR3 is made up of 15 amino acids. Germline V gene sequence: CDR1 MGHRA, CDR2 YSYEKL. The CDR3 sequence: CASSQGPQMGTEAFF. For the CDR3, the DNA is TGCGCCAGCAGCCAGGGGCCCCAAATGGGCACTGAAGCTTTCTTT.

The V and J genes are TRBV19 and TRBJ2-7, with TRBD2 matching 8 bases. This CDR3 is 16 amino acids long. From germline, CDR1 is LNHDA and CDR2 SQIVND (reference sequence). The V segment lost 1 base and the J segment 5 bases; nucleotides outside the gene matches: 10. The CDR3 is CASSIVGGGFSNEQYF. CDR3 sequence (DNA): TGTGCCAGTAGTATAGTCGGCGGGGGGTTCTCGAACGAGCAGTACTTC.

CDR3 in amino acids: CASSDSSTGELFF. CDR3 in DNA: TGTGCCAGCAGTGACTCGAGTACCGGGGAGCTGTTTTTT. This rearrangement joins TRBV6-4 to TRBJ2-2; no clear D. The V and J ends lost 0 bases and 5 bases respectively, with 4 bases between them. This CDR3 comprises 13 residues. Germline loops: CDR1 MRHNA, CDR2 SNTAGT.

This chain connects TRBV3-1 (or the pseudogene TRBV3-2) to TRBJ1-6; D is perhaps TRBD1 (6 bases). Germline-derived CDR1 and CDR2 are LGHDT and YNNKEL (reference sequence). The V and J ends lost 0 bases and 6 bases respectively, with 9 bases between them. This CDR3 region has 15 residues. The CDR3 DNA reads as TGTGCCAGCAGCCAAGAACAGGGAACTAATTCACCCCTCCACTTT. This encodes CASSQEQGTNSPLHF.

CDR3 DNA: TGCGCCAGCAGCCAGACGACAGGCTCCTACGAGCAGTACTTC. The encoded protein is CASSQTTGSYEQYF. The rearrangement joins TRBV4-1 to TRBJ2-7; D possibly corresponds to TRBD1 (6 bases). Germline V CDR1 and CDR2: MGHRA, YSYEKL. This CDR3 is built from 14 residues. V was trimmed by 3 bases and J by 0 bases, leaving 9 bases between them.

The chain links TRBV20-1 to TRBJ1-1; D is unresolved. The CDR3 consists of 13 residues. Per the germline V gene, CDR1 is DFQATT and CDR2 is SNEGSKA (reference sequence). Trimming shortened V by 3 bases and J by 0 bases, and 8 bases separated the two germline ends. CDR3 nucleotide sequence: TGCAGTGCTAGTCAAGGCCTGAACACTGAAGCTTTCTTT. Its protein is CSASQGLNTEAFF.

The chain joins TRBV20-1 to TRBJ1-1; D is ambiguous. Trimming cost V 5 bases and J 1 base, with 5 bases left between them. The CDR3 length is 11 residues. Germline CDR1 reads DFQATT; CDR2 reads SNEGSKA (reference sequence). This CDR3 reads CSAPGNTEAFF. For the CDR3, the DNA is TGCAGTGCTCCGGGGAACACTGAAGCTTTCTTT.

V gene TRBV19 combines with J gene TRBJ1-1; D is undetermined. V lost 5 bases to trimming and J lost 5 bases, with 9 bases between them. There are 12 residues in the CDR3. CDR1 and CDR2 from the germline V gene are LNHDA and SQIVND (reference sequence). CDR3 region: CASSLPTTEAFF. In nucleotides, the CDR3 is TGTGCCAGTAGTCTCCCTACGACTGAAGCTTTCTTT.

The gene calls are TRBV27 and TRBJ1-1; 8 bases are shared with TRBD1. This CDR3 contains 12 residues. Germline assignment: CDR1 MNHEY and CDR2 SMNVEV (reference sequence). With V trimmed by 10 bases and J by 1 base, 2 bases remained unmatched. CDR3 sequence (DNA): TGTGCCACCGGGACAGGGAACACTGAAGCTTTCTTT. This sequence encodes CATGTGNTEAFF.

The chain combines TRBV9 with TRBJ1-1; D is undetermined. Germline CDR1 SGDLS, CDR2 YYNGEE. The CDR3 sequence is 13 residues long. Trimming cost V 4 bases and J 6 bases, with 13 bases left between them. CDR3 nucleotides: TGTGCCAGCAGCCAAGGACTAGCATCTGAAGCTTTCTTT. Translating it yields CASSQGLASEAFF.

This clone came up a few times. The rearrangement uses TRBV10-3 and TRBJ2-1; 8 bases map to TRBD1. Looked up from germline, CDR1 is ENHRY and CDR2 is SYGVKD. Trimming took 2 bases from V and 0 from J; bases not matched to a gene: 9. There are 18 residues in the CDR3. The CDR3: CAISETDRTGGSYNEQFF. In DNA, the CDR3 is TGTGCCATCAGTGAGACCGACCGTACAGGGGGCTCCTACAATGAGCAGTTCTTC.

The chain has TRBV19 and TRBJ2-6; D unclear. The germline V gene encodes CDR1 LNHDA and CDR2 SQIVND (reference sequence). Trimming cost V 7 bases and J 2 bases, with 9 bases left between them. This CDR3 comprises 14 residues. The CDR3 loop reads CASMEFTGANVLTF. CDR3 bases: TGTGCCAGTATGGAGTTTACTGGGGCCAACGTCCTGACTTTC.